This TCR beta chain was recorded in a study of OX40 agonist ivuxolimab in advanced cancers. Study context: Patients in dose escalation had liver, melanoma, kidney or head and neck cancers. Participants, approximately 81% male, averaged roughly 55 years of age, ranging from about 20 to 79.

Points on this clone: No antigen is known for it.

Study conclusions and caveats: In a subset of nonresponders, normalized T-cell clonal expansion was also low.

The table came from immunoSEQ multiplex PCR; TCRdb's copy has only in-frame clones and leaves some out. The repertoire includes approximately 70,000 clones, roughly nine tenths of them detected once, and roughly 1% sits in the top ten. This CDR3 contains 12 residues. Germline V lookup: CDR1 MDHEN, CDR2 SYDVKM. Trimming cost V 5 bases and J 6 bases; bases outside gene matches: 4. The TCR originated in an adult with an advanced solid tumor such as melanoma, head and neck, liver or kidney cancer. V is TRBV28 and J is TRBJ2-7; 7 nucleotides match TRBD1. The sample consisted of CD4+ or CD8+ T cells sorted from blood, taken in a trial of the OX40 agonist ivuxolimab. The CDR3 loop reads CASSPQGFEQYF. In DNA form, the CDR3 reads TGTGCCAGCAGTCCACAGGGGTTCGAGCAGTACTTC. Complete variable domain (other parts from reference TRBV28 and TRBJ2-7): DVKVTQSSRYLVKRTGEKVFLECVQDMDHENMFWYRQDPGLGLRLIYFSYDVKMKEKGDIPEGYSVSREKKERFSLILESASTNQTSMYLCASSPQGFEQYFGPGTRLTVT.